A single sample gave rise to the 10 T cell receptor beta chains below, sequenced in a study of blood T cell repertoires in COVID-19. Generated by immunoSEQ multiplex PCR, the TCRdb table keeps only in-frame clones and is missing some. Among approximately 460,000 clones, 89% were seen once, and the ten largest hold approximately 0.9%. The sequencing sample was made of peripheral blood. These receptor sequences come from a man younger than 30 with COVID-19, enrolled during active disease.

The chain employs TRBV7-9 and TRBJ2-2; weak D call: TRBD2 (6 bases). This CDR3 region has 18 residues. The ends were cut back, 6 bases at V and 4 bases at J, with 24 bases in the middle. Germline-derived CDR1 and CDR2 are SEHNR and FQNEAQ (reference sequence). In nucleotides, the CDR3 is TGTGCCAGCAGATCGACAATCGGGTTGGACGGGGGCACCGGGGAGCTGTTTTTT. This codes for CASRSTIGLDGGTGELFF.

As to this clone: This sample includes further DNA sequences coding for the same CDR3. This chain links TRBV3-1 (or the pseudogene TRBV3-2) with TRBJ2-7, with 11 bases lining up with TRBD2. Germline V gene data show CDR1 as LGHDT and CDR2 as YNNKEL (reference sequence). The CDR3 consists of 15 residues. The V and J ends lost 0 bases and 4 bases, in that order; junction bases with no gene match: 2. DNA of the CDR3: TGTGCCAGCAGCCAAGATAGCGGGAGGGCGTACGAGCAGTACTTC. Its translation: CASSQDSGRAYEQYF.

This clone was observed a few times. The V and J genes are TRBV16 and TRBJ2-5, with D perhaps matching TRBD1 (6 bases). The CDR3 covers 14 residues. Between the trimmed V and J ends, which lost 4 bases and 5 bases, there was a span of 14 bases. Germline values: CDR1 KGHSY, CDR2 FQNENV. CDR3 protein: CASSPQGSGETQYF. The DNA of the CDR3 is TGTGCCAGCAGCCCACAGGGATCCGGGGAGACCCAGTACTTC.

The count of this clone is one. V usage is TRBV10-3 and J usage is TRBJ2-7, with 11 positions matching TRBD2. Germline loops: CDR1 ENHRY, CDR2 SYGVKD. This CDR3 is built from 14 residues. J lost 6 bases, V lost 4 bases, and 5 bases had no gene match. The CDR3 DNA is TGTGCCATCAGTGTTGGGACTAGCGGCCCCGAGCAGTACTTC. As protein: CAISVGTSGPEQYF.

The chain joins TRBV5-4 to TRBJ1-2; TRBD1 matches 9 bases. This CDR3 contains 17 residues. V shed 5 bases and J 4 bases; nucleotides not matched to a gene: 15. CDR1 is SGHNT, CDR2 YYREEE, per germline (reference sequence). The CDR3 sequence: CASRPPGTGTGGYGYTF. The DNA of the CDR3 is TGTGCCAGCAGACCTCCCGGGACAGGGACGGGAGGCTATGGCTACACCTTC. The entire variable domain, with the rest obtained from reference TRBV5-4 and TRBJ1-2, is as follows: ETGVTQSPTHLIKTRGQQVTLRCSSQSGHNTVSWYQQALGQGPQFIFQYYREEENGRGNFPPRFSGLQFPNYSSELNVNALELDDSALYLCASRPPGTGTGGYGYTFGSGTRLTVV.

V is TRBV6-5 and J is TRBJ2-2; D possibly corresponds to TRBD1 (6 bases). The CDR3 covers 13 residues. Trimming pared 10 bases from V and 1 base from J, leaving 10 bases between. CDR1 and CDR2 from the germline V gene are MNHEY and SVGAGI. The CDR3 coding sequence is TGTGCCACCGGGACACAGAACACCGGGGAGCTGTTTTTT. Protein product: CATGTQNTGELFF.

This rearrangement joins TRBV6-1 to TRBJ2-5; D ambiguous. The germline V and J ends were trimmed by 3 bases and 2 bases, with 10 bases remaining between them. Germline values: CDR1 MNHNS, CDR2 SASEGT. The length of the CDR3 is 14 residues. The CDR3 reads CASSEYSPQETQYF. As DNA, the CDR3 is TGTGCCAGCAGTGAGTACAGTCCACAAGAGACCCAGTACTTC.

The rearrangement joins TRBV4-1 to TRBJ1-4, with a tentative D call TRBD1 (5 bases). CDR1 MGHRA and CDR2 YSYEKL come from the germline V gene. CDR3 length: 15 residues. Deletions cut 0 bases from V and 4 bases from J, with 9 bases between. The CDR3 sequence: CASSQDPGFNEKLFF. The CDR3 nucleotides read TGCGCCAGCAGCCAAGACCCAGGGTTTAATGAAAAACTGTTTTTT.

The chain is built from TRBV4-1 and TRBJ2-7; D gene unclear. Deletions cut 0 bases from V and 5 bases from J, with 11 bases between. This CDR3 comprises 14 residues. Germline loops: CDR1 MGHRA, CDR2 YSYEKL. CDR3 protein: CASSQDSPGDEQYF. CDR3 bases: TGCGCCAGCAGCCAAGATTCGCCAGGCGACGAGCAGTACTTC.

This chain joins TRBV24-1 and TRBJ2-2; 8 bases match TRBD2. The trim removed 4 bases at V and 9 bases at J, leaving 9 bases unmatched. Germline V gene data show CDR1 as KGHDR and CDR2 as SFDVKD. The CDR3 consists of 15 residues. The CDR3 DNA sequence: TGTGCCACCAGTGACCCCCGCGGGGGGTCCCGGGAGCTGTTTTTT. Encoded protein: CATSDPRGGSRELFF.